The 10 T cell receptor beta chains given below trace back to one sample, sequenced in a study of graft-versus-host responses after intestinal transplantation. The culture paired approximately 200,000 irradiated violet-dye-labeled stimulators with approximately 200,000 CFSE-labeled responders. Data came from immunoSEQ multiplex PCR; TCRdb stores just in-frame clones and leaves some out. The sample contains over 8,500 clones, 29% of which appear only once. Sample: alloreactive CD8+ T cells from a mixed lymphocyte reaction culture, taken before intestinal transplant. Subset in this sample: CFSE-low proliferating T cells sorted from roughly six-day pre-transplant mixed lymphocyte reaction (GvH or HvG direction). These receptors all stem from a human patient who received an intestinal transplant.

The chain couples TRBV27 to TRBJ1-2; 7 bases map to TRBD1. V lost 8 bases and J lost 8; bases outside the gene matches: 8. Germline CDR1 MNHEY, CDR2 SMNVEV (reference sequence). This CDR3 is built from 12 residues. CDR3 protein: CASGRDRAGYTF. In nucleotides, the CDR3 is TGTGCCAGCGGGAGAGACAGGGCGGGCTACACCTTC.

This clone was seen only a few times. The V gene is TRBV5-1, the J gene TRBJ2-3; 7 bases are shared with TRBD2. The CDR3 extends over 16 amino acids. Germline V gene data show CDR1 as SGHRS and CDR2 as YFSETQ. The trim removed 3 bases at V and 2 bases at J, leaving 9 bases unmatched. As DNA, the CDR3 is TGCGCCAGCAGCTCCTCGACTAGCTTCGTCACAGATACGCAGTATTTT. Its translation: CASSSSTSFVTDTQYF.

About this clone itself: The sample holds other DNA sequences that translate to the same CDR3. This chain links TRBV27 with TRBJ2-7; no clear D gene. CDR1 MNHEY and CDR2 SMNVEV come from the germline V gene (reference sequence). Trimming took off 3 bases at V and 1 base at J, with 7 bases between the two ends. This CDR3 comprises 13 residues. CDR3 nucleotides: TGTGCCAGCAGTTTCGGTGTTTCCTACGAGCAGTACTTC. It yields the protein CASSFGVSYEQYF.

In this sample, this clone turned up a few times. The chain links TRBV9 to TRBJ1-5; D call uncertain. The V end was cut by 2 bases, the J end by 5 bases, with 8 bases between. The CDR3 has 13 residues. Germline V CDR1 and CDR2: SGDLS, YYNGEE. In DNA form, the CDR3 reads TGTGCCAGCAGCGTCGGGGATGATCAGCCCCAGCATTTT. Protein sequence: CASSVGDDQPQHF.

The chain couples TRBV6-5 to TRBJ2-1; 8 nucleotides match TRBD2. CDR1 is MNHEY, CDR2 SVGAGI, per germline. V was clipped by 2 bases and J by 5 bases; unmatched bases: 5. The CDR3 contains 15 residues. In nucleotides, the CDR3 is TGTGCCAGCAGTTACCAGGCGGGGGGCAACAATGAGCAGTTCTTC. It yields the protein CASSYQAGGNNEQFF.

The chain has TRBV9 and TRBJ2-5; 10 bases line up with TRBD2. The germline V gene has CDR1 SGDLS and CDR2 YYNGEE. V lost 4 bases to trimming and J lost 5 bases; unmatched junction nucleotides: 8. CDR3 length: 15 residues. The CDR3 bases are TGTGCCAGCAGCCTAAGCGGGGGGGCCTCCGAGACCCAGTACTTC. Translating it yields CASSLSGGASETQYF.

The rearrangement links TRBV4-1 to TRBJ1-2; unclear D gene. Germline V gene sequence: CDR1 MGHRA, CDR2 YSYEKL. This CDR3 is built from 13 residues. The V and J ends lost 4 bases and 2 bases respectively, with 8 bases between them. The CDR3, as DNA: TGCGCCAGCAGCCCAACAGACAACTATGGCTACACCTTC. Translated: CASSPTDNYGYTF.

This chain uses TRBV7-2 with TRBJ1-4, with D maybe TRBD1 (5 bases). This CDR3 contains 14 residues. CDR1 is SGHTA, CDR2 FQGNSA, per germline. Trimming removed 6 bases from V and 5 bases from J, with 13 bases in between. The CDR3 loop is CASRPGTANEKLFF. In nucleotides, the CDR3 is TGTGCCAGCAGACCCGGGACTGCGAATGAAAAACTGTTTTTT.

By sample share, this clone is medium-sized. This chain connects TRBV7-9 to TRBJ1-1; 7 positions match TRBD1. V trimming: 1 base; J trimming: 1 base; junction bases outside the gene matches: 6. CDR1 SEHNR and CDR2 FQNEAQ come from the germline V gene (reference sequence). The CDR3 loop spans 16 amino acids. The CDR3 region has the DNA TGTGCCAGCAGCTTAGGGGACGGGACAGCGAACACTGAAGCTTTCTTT. It translates to CASSLGDGTANTEAFF.

The rearrangement joins TRBV27 to TRBJ1-5; D is uncertain. CDR3 size: 14 residues. The V gene's germline CDR1 is MNHEY and CDR2 SMNVEV (reference sequence). Trimming pared 0 bases from V and 4 bases from J, leaving 7 bases between. The CDR3 region has the DNA TGTGCCAGCAGTTTATCGGGAGATAATCAGCCCCAGCATTTT. Translating gives CASSLSGDNQPQHF.